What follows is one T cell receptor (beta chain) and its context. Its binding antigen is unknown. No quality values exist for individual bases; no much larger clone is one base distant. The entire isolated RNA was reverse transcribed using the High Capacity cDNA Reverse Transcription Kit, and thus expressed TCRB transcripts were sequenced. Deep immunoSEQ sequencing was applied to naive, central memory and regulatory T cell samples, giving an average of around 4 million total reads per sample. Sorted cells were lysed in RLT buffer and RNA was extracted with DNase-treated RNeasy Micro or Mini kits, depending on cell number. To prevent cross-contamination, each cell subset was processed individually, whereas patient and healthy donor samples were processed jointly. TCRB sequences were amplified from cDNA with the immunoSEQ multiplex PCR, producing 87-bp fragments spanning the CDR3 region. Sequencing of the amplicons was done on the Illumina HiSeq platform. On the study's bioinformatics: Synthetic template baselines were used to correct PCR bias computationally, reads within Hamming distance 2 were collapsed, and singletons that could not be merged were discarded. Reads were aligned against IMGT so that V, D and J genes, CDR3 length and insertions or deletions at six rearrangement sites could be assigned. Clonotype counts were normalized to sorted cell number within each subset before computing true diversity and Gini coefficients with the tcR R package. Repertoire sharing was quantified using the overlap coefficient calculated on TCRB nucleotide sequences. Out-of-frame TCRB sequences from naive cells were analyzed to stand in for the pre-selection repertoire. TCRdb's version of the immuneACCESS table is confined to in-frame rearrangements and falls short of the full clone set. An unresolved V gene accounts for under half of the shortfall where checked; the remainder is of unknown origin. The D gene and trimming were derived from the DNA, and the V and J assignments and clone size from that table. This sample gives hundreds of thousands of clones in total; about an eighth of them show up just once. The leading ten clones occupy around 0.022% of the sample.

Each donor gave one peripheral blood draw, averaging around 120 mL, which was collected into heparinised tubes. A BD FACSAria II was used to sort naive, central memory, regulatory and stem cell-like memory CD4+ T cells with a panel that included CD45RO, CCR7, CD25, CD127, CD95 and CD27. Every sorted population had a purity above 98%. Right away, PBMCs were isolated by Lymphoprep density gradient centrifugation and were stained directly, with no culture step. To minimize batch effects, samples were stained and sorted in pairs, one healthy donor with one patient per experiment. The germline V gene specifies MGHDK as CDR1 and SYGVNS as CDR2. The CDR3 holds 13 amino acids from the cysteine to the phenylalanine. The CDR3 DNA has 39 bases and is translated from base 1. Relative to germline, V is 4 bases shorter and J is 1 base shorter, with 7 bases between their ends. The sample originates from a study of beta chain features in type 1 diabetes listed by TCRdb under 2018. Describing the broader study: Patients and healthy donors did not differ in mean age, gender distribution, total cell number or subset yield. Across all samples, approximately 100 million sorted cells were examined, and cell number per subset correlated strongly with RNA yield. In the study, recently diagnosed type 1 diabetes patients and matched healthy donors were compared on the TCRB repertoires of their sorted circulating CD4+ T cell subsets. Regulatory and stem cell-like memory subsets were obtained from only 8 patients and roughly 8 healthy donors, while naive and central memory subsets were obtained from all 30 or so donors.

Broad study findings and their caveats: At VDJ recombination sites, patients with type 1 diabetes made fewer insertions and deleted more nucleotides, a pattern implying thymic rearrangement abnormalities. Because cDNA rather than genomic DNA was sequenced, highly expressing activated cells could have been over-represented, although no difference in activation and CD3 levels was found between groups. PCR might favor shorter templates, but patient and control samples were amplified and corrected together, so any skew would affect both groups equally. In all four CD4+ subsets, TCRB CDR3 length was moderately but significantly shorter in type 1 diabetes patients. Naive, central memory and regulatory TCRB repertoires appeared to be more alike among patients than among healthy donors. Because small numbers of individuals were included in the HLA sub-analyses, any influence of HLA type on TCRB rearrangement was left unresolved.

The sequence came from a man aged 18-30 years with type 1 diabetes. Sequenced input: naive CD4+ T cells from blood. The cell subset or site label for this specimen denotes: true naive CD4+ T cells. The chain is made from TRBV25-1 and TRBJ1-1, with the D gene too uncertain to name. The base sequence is TGTGCCAGCAGTGCGGACGGGAACACTGAAGCTTTCTTT. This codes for CASSADGNTEAFF.